This TCR beta chain was found in a study of a mutant IDH1 vaccine in newly diagnosed glioma. Whole-study context: Patients arrived already treated with radiotherapy, temozolomide, or both, most having had both.

V was pared by 1 base and J by 8 bases, with 11 bases between. This CDR3 comprises 12 residues. CDR1 is GTSNPN, CDR2 SVGIG, per germline (reference sequence). Measured with immunoSEQ multiplex PCR; TCRdb has only the in-frame clones, and not every one. Among about 53,000 clones listed, about 86% were seen once. The time point was: week 5, during vaccination. Vaccination used 300 ug of mutant IDH1 20-mer peptide per dose, with topical imiquimod. A remark on this clone: What it recognizes is unknown.

The sequence was collected from a woman between 45 and 60 years old with glioma. The specimen comprised PBMCs, sampled from a glioma patient whose treatment included an IDH1 peptide vaccine. This chain uses TRBV30 with TRBJ1-2, with D uncertain. The CDR3 loop reads CAWSDRDLGYTF. The DNA of the CDR3 is TGTGCCTGGAGTGACCGGGATCTGGGCTACACCTTC. The whole variable domain, filled in from reference TRBV30 and TRBJ1-2, reads SQTIHQWPATLVQPVGSPLSLECTVEGTSNPNLYWYRQAAGRGLQLLFYSVGIGQISSEVPQNLSASRPQDRQFILSSKKLLLSDSGFYLCAWSDRDLGYTFGSGTRLTVV.